The 18 T cell receptor beta chains below were found in one sample sequenced in a study of blood T cell repertoires in COVID-19. Only in-frame clones appear in the TCRdb table, and some are missing; sequencing was by immunoSEQ multiplex PCR. The sample holds 270,000 or so clones, about 91% seen once. Material: PBMCs or T cells enriched from blood (not recorded which). These receptors all come from a man aged 35 to 55 who had been exposed to COVID-19.

This clone has just a few counts. This rearrangement joins TRBV4-1 to TRBJ2-5, with TRBD2 matching 8 bases. Looked up from germline, CDR1 is MGHRA and CDR2 is YSYEKL. V lost 6 bases to trimming and J lost 6 bases; unmatched junction nucleotides: 15. This CDR3 region has 16 residues. The CDR3 DNA follows: TGCGCCAGCAGACCCACCGGGACTAGTAGGAAACAGACCCAGTACTTC. Translation gives CASRPTGTSRKQTQYF.

The V gene is TRBV9, the J gene TRBJ2-7; no firm D call. Germline loops: CDR1 SGDLS, CDR2 YYNGEE. V dropped 3 bases and J dropped 3 bases, with 7 bases sitting between them. CDR3 length equals 12 residues. The CDR3 loop is CASSGLDYEQYF. The CDR3 DNA is TGTGCCAGCAGCGGACTTGACTACGAGCAGTACTTC.

A word on this clone: A junction end diverges from the germline sequence, so it may reflect a read error. The chain uses TRBV6-5 and TRBJ1-1; TRBD1 is a possible D gene (5 bases). The CDR3 totals 16 residues. CDR1 and CDR2 (germline): MNHEY, SVGAGI. CDR3: CASSYPVGGVNTEAFF. The CDR3 coding sequence is TGTGCCAGCAGTTACCCAGTCGGAGGGGTGAATACTGAAGCTTTCTTT.

The chain has TRBV28 and TRBJ1-2; a weak D match, TRBD1 (5 bases). This CDR3 has 15 residues. The germline V gene has CDR1 MDHEN and CDR2 SYDVKM. The germline V and J ends were trimmed by 3 bases and 0 bases, with 11 bases remaining between them. In DNA, the CDR3 is TGTGCCAGCAGTTTGGGGCACACGGCTAACTATGGCTACACCTTC. This translates into CASSLGHTANYGYTF.

The J gene is TRBJ2-1, the V gene TRBV19; 9 positions agree with TRBD2. V lost 2 bases and J lost 6; bases outside the gene matches: 11. Germline CDR1 reads LNHDA; CDR2 reads SQIVND (reference sequence). The CDR3 length is 17 residues. CDR3 protein: CASSISLWAGGSNEQFF. The CDR3 bases are TGTGCCAGTAGTATAAGTCTCTGGGCGGGAGGGTCCAATGAGCAGTTCTTC. Based on the CDR3 plus reference TRBV19 and TRBJ2-1, the full variable domain is DGGITQSPKYLFRKEGQNVTLSCEQNLNHDAMYWYRQDPGQGLRLIYYSQIVNDFQKGDIAEGYSVSREKKESFPLTVTSAQKNPTAFYLCASSISLWAGGSNEQFFGPGTRLTVL.

V and J are TRBV4-1 and TRBJ1-2; tentatively, D is TRBD1 (5 bases). The germline CDR1 and CDR2 sequences are MGHRA and YSYEKL. This CDR3 comprises 16 residues. Trimming took off 1 base at V and 4 bases at J, with 16 bases between the two ends. CDR3 coding DNA: TGCGCCAGCAGCCAAGTTGCCGCCGGGGACTCCTATGGCTACACCTTC. Translated, it gives CASSQVAAGDSYGYTF.

The sample holds one count of this clone. The chain uses TRBV30 and TRBJ1-6; tentative D call: TRBD1 (5 bases). The CDR3 loop spans 17 amino acids. V shed 5 bases and J shed 6 bases, with 23 bases lying between them. CDR1 is GTSNPN, CDR2 SVGIG, per germline (reference sequence). The CDR3 sequence is CAWATDILVRRNSPLHF. DNA for the CDR3: TGTGCCTGGGCGACGGACATACTCGTAAGACGTAATTCACCCCTCCACTTT.

The rearrangement uses TRBV7-3 and TRBJ2-1; possibly TRBD2 for D (5 bases). From germline, CDR1 is SGHTA and CDR2 FQGTGA. The V end lost 2 bases, the J end lost 7 bases, and 9 bases lay between the germline ends. CDR3 length: 13 residues. For the CDR3, the DNA is TGTGCCAGCAGCTTACTAGCCAGTAATGAGCAGTTCTTC. It specifies CASSLLASNEQFF. The full variable domain, rest sourced from reference TRBV7-3 and TRBJ2-1, is GAGVSQTPSNKVTEKGKYVELRCDPISGHTALYWYRQSLGQGPEFLIYFQGTGAADDSGLPNDRFFAVRPEGSVSTLKIQRTERGDSAVYLCASSLLASNEQFFGPGTRLTVL.

For the CDR3, the DNA is TGTGCCAGCAGCTCTACTACTGGGAGGACCGGGGAGCTGTTTTTT. It encodes CASSSTTGRTGELFF. The chain combines TRBV7-3 with TRBJ2-2; D is possibly TRBD2 (6 bases). Per germline, CDR1 SGHTA and CDR2 FQGTGA. The CDR3 consists of 15 residues. V was cut by 4 bases and J by 5 bases, with 14 bases left in between.

This chain uses TRBV9 with TRBJ1-3; 7 bases are a match to TRBD1. With 2 bases clipped from V and 1 base from J, the junction kept 3 bases outside the gene matches. Germline-derived CDR1 and CDR2 are SGDLS and YYNGEE. There are 15 residues in the CDR3. The CDR3 reads CASSVQGVSGNTIYF. The CDR3 DNA sequence: TGTGCCAGCAGCGTCCAGGGGGTATCTGGAAACACCATATATTTT.

The gene calls are TRBV2 and TRBJ2-3; D gene unclear. Germline V gene data show CDR1 as SNHLY and CDR2 as FYNNEI. The CDR3 spans 14 residues. Trimming took 6 bases from V and 1 from J, leaving 11 bases between them. CDR3 nucleotide sequence: TGTGCCAGCAGGGCTGGGCTGCGCACAGATACGCAGTATTTT. Its protein is CASRAGLRTDTQYF.

This sequence joins TRBV28 and TRBJ1-5; D may be TRBD1 (6 bases). The ends were cut back, 7 bases at V and 0 bases at J, with 13 bases in the middle. CDR3 length: 15 amino acids. Germline V gives CDR1 MDHEN, CDR2 SYDVKM. The CDR3 coding sequence is TGTGCCAGCACCCCGGGACACAATAGCAATCAGCCCCAGCATTTT. This translates into CASTPGHNSNQPQHF. The variable domain in full, with the rest retrieved from reference TRBV28 and TRBJ1-5, is DVKVTQSSRYLVKRTGEKVFLECVQDMDHENMFWYRQDPGLGLRLIYFSYDVKMKEKGDIPEGYSVSREKKERFSLILESASTNQTSMYLCASTPGHNSNQPQHFGDGTRLSIL.

This clone came up once. V gene TRBV24-1 combines with J gene TRBJ2-1, with TRBD2 matching 15 bases. V lost 4 bases to trimming and J lost 6 bases; unmatched junction nucleotides: 3. The CDR3 totals 16 residues. Germline CDR1 is KGHDR and CDR2 is SFDVKD. The CDR3 loop is CATSDPGLAGGNEQFF. The CDR3 region has the DNA TGTGCCACCAGTGACCCGGGACTAGCGGGGGGCAATGAGCAGTTCTTC.

This sequence joins TRBV6-5 and TRBJ1-1; D remains unclear. Looked up from germline, CDR1 is MNHEY and CDR2 is SVGAGI. The length of the CDR3 is 11 residues. V lost 5 bases and J 7 bases, leaving 8 bases between the germline ends. The CDR3 DNA is TGTGCCAGCAGTCAGGACTATGAAGCTTTCTTT. It specifies CASSQDYEAFF.

V usage is TRBV19 and J usage is TRBJ2-7; 8 bases align to TRBD1. Germline V CDR1 and CDR2: LNHDA, SQIVND (reference sequence). The CDR3 covers 14 residues. Germline trimming cut 2 bases from V and 2 bases from J; bases unmatched to any gene: 2. The CDR3 sequence is CASSIQQGAYEQYF. For the CDR3, the DNA is TGTGCCAGTAGTATACAACAGGGGGCCTACGAGCAGTACTTC.

The V and J genes are TRBV12-3 or TRBV12-4 and TRBJ2-5, with TRBD1 as a possible D gene (6 bases). The CDR3 length is 13 residues. Trimming took off 1 base at V and 3 bases at J, with 6 bases between the two ends. The CDR3 DNA follows: TGTGCCAGCAGTTTAGACAGGGAAGAGACCCAGTACTTC. Translating it yields CASSLDREETQYF.

This sequence joins TRBV7-2 and TRBJ2-1; 12 bases line up with TRBD2. CDR3 length equals 14 residues. Unmatched junction bases numbered 4, after V lost 5 bases and J lost 8 bases. Germline V gene sequence: CDR1 SGHTA, CDR2 FQGNSA. CDR3 DNA: TGTGCCAGCAGCCGGACTAGCGGGACGGATGAGCAGTTCTTC. Its protein product is CASSRTSGTDEQFF.

This chain connects TRBV30 to TRBJ2-7; TRBD1 matches at 8 bases. V lost 2 bases, J lost 5 bases, and 8 bases stayed unmatched. There are 14 residues in the CDR3. Germline V CDR1 and CDR2: GTSNPN, SVGIG (reference sequence). CDR3 in amino acids: CAWSTGQGPHEQYF. As DNA, the CDR3 is TGTGCCTGGAGTACAGGACAGGGTCCACACGAGCAGTACTTC.